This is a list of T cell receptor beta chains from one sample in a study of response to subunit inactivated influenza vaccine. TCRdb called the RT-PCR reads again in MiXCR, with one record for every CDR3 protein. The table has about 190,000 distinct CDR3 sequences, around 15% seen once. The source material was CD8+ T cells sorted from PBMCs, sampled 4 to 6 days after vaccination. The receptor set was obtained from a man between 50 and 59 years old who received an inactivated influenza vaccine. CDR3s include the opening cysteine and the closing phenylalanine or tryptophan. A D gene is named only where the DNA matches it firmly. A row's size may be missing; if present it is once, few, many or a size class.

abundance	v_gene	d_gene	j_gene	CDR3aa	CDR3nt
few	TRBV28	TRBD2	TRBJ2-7	CASSFPSGGSEQYF	TGTGCCAGCAGTTTTCCCAGCGGGGGGAGCGAGCAGTACTTC
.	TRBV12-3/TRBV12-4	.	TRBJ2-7	CASTTSEAEAYEQYF	TGTGCCAGCACCACTTCGGAAGCGGAAGCCTACGAGCAGTACTTC
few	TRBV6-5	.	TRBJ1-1	CASSYGGRYTEAFF	TGTGCCAGCAGTTACGGGGGCAGGTACACTGAAGCTTTCTTT
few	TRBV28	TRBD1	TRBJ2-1	CASSWGQGSYNEQFF	TGTGCCAGCAGTTGGGGACAGGGAAGCTACAATGAGCAGTTCTTC
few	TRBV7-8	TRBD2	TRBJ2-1	CASSQNWDGGDHSYNEQFF	TGTGCCAGCAGCCAGAACTGGGATGGGGGGGACCACTCCTACAATGAGCAGTTCTTC
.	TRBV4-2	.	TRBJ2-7	CASSQDGGWGNYEQYF	TGTGCCAGCAGCCAAGATGGGGGATGGGGAAACTACGAGCAGTACTTC
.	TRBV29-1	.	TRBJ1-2	CSGDIPNYGYTF	TGCAGCGGGGACATCCCAAACTATGGCTACACCTTC
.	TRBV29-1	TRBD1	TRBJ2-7	CSVEFGTGVTYEQYF	TGCAGCGTTGAATTCGGGACAGGGGTTACCTACGAGCAGTACTTC
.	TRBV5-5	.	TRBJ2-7	CASSLYQGPYEQYF	TGTGCCAGCAGCTTGTACCAGGGCCCCTACGAGCAGTACTTC
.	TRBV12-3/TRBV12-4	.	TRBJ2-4	CASSLPGHLAKNIQYF	TGTGCCAGCAGTTTACCGGGACACCTAGCCAAAAACATTCAGTACTTC
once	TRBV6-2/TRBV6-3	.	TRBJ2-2	CASSYPLQGTGELFF	TGTGCCAGCAGTTACCCCTTACAGGGCACCGGGGAGCTGTTTTTT
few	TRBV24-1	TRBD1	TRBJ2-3	CATSEYGQGLTDTQYF	TGTGCCACCAGTGAATACGGACAGGGCCTCACAGATACGCAGTATTTT
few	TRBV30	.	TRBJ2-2	CAWSWTTNTGELFF	TGTGCCTGGAGTTGGACGACGAACACCGGGGAGCTGTTTTTT
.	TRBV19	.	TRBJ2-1	CASSMVGGNEQFF	TGTGCCAGTAGTATGGTAGGGGGCAATGAGCAGTTCTTC
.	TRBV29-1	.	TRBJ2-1	CSVPRGGYYNEQFF	TGCAGCGTCCCCAGGGGGGGGTACTACAATGAGCAGTTCTTC
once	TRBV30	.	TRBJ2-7	CAWSGGTGGVSYEQYF	TGTGCCTGGAGTGGTGGAACAGGTGGGGTCTCCTACGAGCAGTACTTC
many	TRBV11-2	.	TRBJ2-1	CASSLDGSGYNEQFF	TGTGCCAGCAGCTTAGATGGGTCAGGCTACAATGAGCAGTTCTTC
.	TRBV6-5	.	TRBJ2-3	CASSSRADTQYF	TGTGCCAGCAGTTCCCGTGCAGATACGCAGTATTTT
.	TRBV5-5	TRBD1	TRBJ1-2	CASSLALGQGIDYGYTF	TGTGCCAGCAGCTTGGCCTTGGGACAGGGTATTGACTATGGCTACACCTTC
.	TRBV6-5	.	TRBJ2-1	CASSYSGGHNEQFF	TGTGCCAGCAGTTACTCCGGGGGGCATAATGAGCAGTTCTTC
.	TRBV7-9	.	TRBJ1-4	CASSEIGEKLFF	TGTGCCAGCAGTGAGATCGGGGAAAAACTGTTTTTT
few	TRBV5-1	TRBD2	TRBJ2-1	CASSSGGPILDSYNEQFF	TGCGCCAGCAGTAGCGGGGGGCCTATTCTTGACTCCTACAATGAGCAGTTCTTC
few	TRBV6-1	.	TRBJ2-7	CASSSHSGGASSYEQYF	TGTGCCAGCAGCTCCCACTCGGGGGGCGCGAGTTCCTACGAGCAGTACTTC
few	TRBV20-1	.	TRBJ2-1	CSARGFVGPKVYNEQFF	TGCAGTGCTAGAGGCTTCGTCGGACCAAAGGTCTACAATGAGCAGTTCTTC
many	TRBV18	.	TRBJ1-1	CASSETANTEAFF	TGTGCCAGCTCAGAGACAGCGAACACTGAAGCTTTCTTT